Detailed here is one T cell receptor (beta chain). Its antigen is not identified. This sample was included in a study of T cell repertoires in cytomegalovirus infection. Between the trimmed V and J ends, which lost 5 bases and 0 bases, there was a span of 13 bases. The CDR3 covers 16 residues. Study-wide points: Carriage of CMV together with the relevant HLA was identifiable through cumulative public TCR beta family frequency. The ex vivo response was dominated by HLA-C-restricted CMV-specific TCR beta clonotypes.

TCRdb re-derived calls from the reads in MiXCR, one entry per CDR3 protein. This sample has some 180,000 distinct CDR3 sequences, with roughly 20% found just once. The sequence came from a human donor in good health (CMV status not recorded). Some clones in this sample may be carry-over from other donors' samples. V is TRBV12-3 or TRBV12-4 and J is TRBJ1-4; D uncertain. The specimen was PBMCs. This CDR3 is CASSRRAEATNEKLFF. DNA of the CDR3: TGTGCCAGCAGTCGGCGGGCCGAAGCAACTAATGAAAAACTGTTTTTT.